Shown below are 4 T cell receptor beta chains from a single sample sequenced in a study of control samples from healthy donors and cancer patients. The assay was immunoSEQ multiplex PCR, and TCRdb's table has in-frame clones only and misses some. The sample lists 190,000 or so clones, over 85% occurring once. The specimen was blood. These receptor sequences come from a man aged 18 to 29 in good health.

The CDR3 sequence: CTSSQVAGGETQYF. CDR3 DNA: TGCACCAGCAGCCAAGTGGCGGGAGGAGAGACCCAGTACTTC. The chain links TRBV1 to TRBJ2-5; no check of the table's D call, TRBD2, against the DNA was made. TRBV1 is recorded as a pseudogene. The CDR3 spans 14 residues.

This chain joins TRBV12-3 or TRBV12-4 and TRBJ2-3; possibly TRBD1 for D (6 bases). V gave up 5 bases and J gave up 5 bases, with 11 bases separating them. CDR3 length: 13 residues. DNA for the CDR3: TGTGCCAGCAGTGAGGGGGTAGTAGATACGCAGTATTTT. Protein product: CASSEGVVDTQYF.

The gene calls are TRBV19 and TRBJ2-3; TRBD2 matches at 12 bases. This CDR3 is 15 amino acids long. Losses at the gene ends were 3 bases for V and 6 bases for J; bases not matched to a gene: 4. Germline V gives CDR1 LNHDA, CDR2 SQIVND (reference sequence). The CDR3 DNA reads TGTGCCAGTAGTATCACTAGCGGGGGGAGTGATACGCAGTATTTT. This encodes CASSITSGGSDTQYF.

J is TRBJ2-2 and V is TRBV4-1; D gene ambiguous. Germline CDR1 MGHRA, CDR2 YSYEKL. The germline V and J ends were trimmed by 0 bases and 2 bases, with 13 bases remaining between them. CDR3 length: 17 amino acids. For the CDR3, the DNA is TGCGCCAGCAGCCAAGATTGGGTGAAAGTTAACACCGGGGAGCTGTTTTTT. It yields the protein CASSQDWVKVNTGELFF.